This T cell receptor (beta chain) comes out of a study of blood T cell repertoires in COVID-19. Across the study: The study drew acute and convalescent COVID-19 samples from the United States, Italy and Spain. From T cells, B-cell-depleted T cells, or PBMCs came the material, which was cDNA or gDNA.

Original processing methods: Reference gene primers were amplified, and this amplification served to estimate nucleated cell counts. Using immunoSEQ multiplex PCR, the repertoire was profiled, and TCRdb retains in-frame clones only, with some absent. Clonal size and the V and J genes are those of that table, whereas D and trimming came from the DNA. The data hold 50,000 or so clones, with over 75% observed a single time. V was trimmed by 1 base and J by 0 bases, leaving 10 bases between them. The CDR3 contains 17 residues. Germline V gives CDR1 MGHDK, CDR2 SYGVNS. The chain combines TRBV25-1 with TRBJ2-6; a weak D match, TRBD1 (6 bases). The source is a human donor in a cohort sampled during active COVID-19. The specimen sequenced was peripheral blood. The CDR3: CASSEFGQISGANVLTF. CDR3 coding DNA: TGTGCCAGCAGTGAATTTGGACAGATCTCTGGGGCCAACGTCCTGACTTTC.